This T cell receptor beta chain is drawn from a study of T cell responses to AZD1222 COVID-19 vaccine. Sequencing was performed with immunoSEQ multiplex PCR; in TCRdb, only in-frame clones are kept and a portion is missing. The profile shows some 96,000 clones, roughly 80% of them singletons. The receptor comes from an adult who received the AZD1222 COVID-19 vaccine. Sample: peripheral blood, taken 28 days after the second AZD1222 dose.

The CDR3 here is CATTVGGNTEAFF. DNA of the CDR3: TGTGCCACTACGGTCGGGGGGAACACTGAAGCTTTCTTT. The chain links TRBV2 to TRBJ1-1; D perhaps matches TRBD1 (5 bases). The CDR3 has 13 amino acids. Trimming pared 10 bases from V and 1 base from J, leaving 13 bases between. CDR1 is SNHLY, CDR2 FYNNEI, per germline.